This T cell receptor beta chain was recovered during a study of OX40 agonist ivuxolimab in advanced cancers. Study context: Earlier treatment with anti-PD-1, anti-PD-L1 or anti-CTLA-4 was permitted, and about 40% had received some.

Clones were read by immunoSEQ multiplex PCR, and TCRdb kept only the in-frame ones, dropping some. The sample contains 91,000 or so clones, less than 95% of which appear only once. Trimming took off 6 bases at V and 2 bases at J, with 19 bases between the two ends. This CDR3 contains 16 residues. Per the germline V gene, CDR1 is MNHEY and CDR2 is SMNVEV (reference sequence). Study results and limitations: Normalized T-cell clonal expansion was also low in some nonresponders. Both blood CD4+ and CD8+ T cells showed clonal growth by week 6 at 0.1 to 3.0 mg/kg.

Notes on this clone: Its cognate antigen is unknown.

Specimen: CD4+ or CD8+ T cells sorted from blood, collected in a trial of the OX40 agonist ivuxolimab. This chain joins TRBV27 and TRBJ1-2; D gene ambiguous. The sequence was collected from an adult with an advanced solid tumor such as melanoma, head and neck, liver or kidney cancer. The CDR3 DNA sequence: TGTGCCAGCAGGTCCCTTCTACGGGGAACCAACTATGGCTACACCTTC. Translating gives CASRSLLRGTNYGYTF.